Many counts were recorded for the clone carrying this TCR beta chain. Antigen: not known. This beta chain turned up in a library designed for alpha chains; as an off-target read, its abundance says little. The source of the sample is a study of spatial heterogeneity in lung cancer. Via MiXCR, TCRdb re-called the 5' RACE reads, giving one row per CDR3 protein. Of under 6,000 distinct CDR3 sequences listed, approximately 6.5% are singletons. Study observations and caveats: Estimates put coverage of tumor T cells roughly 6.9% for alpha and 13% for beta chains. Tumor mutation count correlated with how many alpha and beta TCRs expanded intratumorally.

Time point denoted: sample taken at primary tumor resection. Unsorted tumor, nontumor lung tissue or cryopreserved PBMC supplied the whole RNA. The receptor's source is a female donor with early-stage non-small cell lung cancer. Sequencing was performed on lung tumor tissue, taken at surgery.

The CDR3 loop reads CASSFGRGISNEQFF. In nucleotides, the CDR3 is TGTGCCAGCAGCTTCGGCAGGGGGATTTCCAATGAGCAGTTCTTC. The V gene is TRBV7-2, the J gene TRBJ2-1, with 7 nucleotides matching TRBD1. Per germline, CDR1 SGHTA and CDR2 FQGNSA. CDR3 size: 15 residues. V trimming: 3 bases; J trimming: 6 bases; junction bases outside the gene matches: 8.